This is a list of T cell receptor beta chains from one sample in a study of T cells in Graves' hyperthyroidism and ophthalmopathy. One entry per CDR3 protein results from TCRdb running MiXCR on the multiplex PCR reads. Of some 800,000 distinct CDR3 sequences listed, approximately 40% were seen once; the top ten hold 8.9%. Sequences were obtained from blood. The receptors were gathered from a man between 18 and 35 years old with Graves' hyperthyroidism. The CDR3 runs from the conserved cysteine through the conserved F or W. The D gene is left open where the match is weak. Some rows have no size entry. The others give once, few or many, or a class for an expanded clone.

clone size	D gene	J gene	V gene	CDR3 protein	CDR3 DNA
NA	NA	TRBJ2-2	TRBV19	CASRRLGLDTGELFF	TGTGCCAGTCGGAGGTTGGGGTTGGATACCGGGGAGCTGTTTTTT
once	NA	TRBJ2-5	TRBV15	CATSRFSRENQPQYF	TGTGCCACCAGCAGGTTTTCCAGGGAGAATCAGCCCCAGTACTTC
NA	NA	TRBJ2-2	TRBV6-2/TRBV6-3	CATKGADTGELFF	TGTGCCACCAAGGGCGCGGACACCGGGGAGCTGTTTTTT
many	NA	TRBJ2-7	TRBV29-1	CSAGGDFYEQYF	TGCAGCGCCGGAGGGGATTTCTACGAGCAGTACTTC
NA	NA	TRBJ1-2	TRBV7-3	CASSLQGPEAYGYTF	TGTGCCAGCAGCTTACAGGGACCCGAGGCCTATGGCTACACCTTC
NA	NA	TRBJ1-3	TRBV7-9	CALGGVDSGNTIYF	TGTGCCCTTGGGGGGGTCGACTCTGGAAACACCATATATTTT
NA	NA	TRBJ1-6	TRBV7-2	CASSQETGFSPLHF	TGTGCCAGCAGCCAAGAGACGGGCTTTTCACCCCTCCACTTT
NA	NA	TRBJ1-5	TRBV5-1	CASSSSGNQHF	TGCGCCAGCAGCTCTTCAGGGAACCAGCATTTT
few	TRBD2	TRBJ2-7	TRBV4-3	CASSQASGRINEQYF	TGCGCCAGCAGCCAGGCTAGCGGGAGGATCAACGAGCAGTACTTC
few	NA	TRBJ1-1	TRBV14	CASSHPGRHRRTEAFF	TGTGCCAGCAGCCACCCGGGGAGGCATCGTCGGACTGAAGCTTTCTTT
NA	NA	TRBJ1-3	TRBV20-1	CSGGTGSTIYF	TGCAGCGGTGGTACTGGAAGCACCATATATTTT
many	NA	TRBJ2-5	TRBV9	CASSPFVDQETQYF	TGTGCCAGCAGCCCCTTTGTCGACCAAGAGACCCAGTACTTC
NA	TRBD1	TRBJ1-6	TRBV9	CASSETGDYSYNSPLHF	TGTGCCAGCAGCGAAACAGGGGACTACTCCTATAATTCACCCCTCCACTTT
few	NA	TRBJ2-6	TRBV6-4	CASSDSADSSGANVLTF	TGTGCCAGCAGTGACTCGGCCGACAGCTCTGGGGCCAACGTCCTGACTTTC
NA	NA	TRBJ1-1	TRBV25-1	CASSISIGGWNTEAFF	TGTGCCAGTAGTATCTCTATAGGGGGATGGAACACTGAAGCTTTCTTT
few	NA	TRBJ2-7	TRBV19	CASSIIGEPYEQYF	TGTGCCAGTAGTATAATCGGGGAACCCTACGAGCAGTACTTC
NA	NA	TRBJ2-7	TRBV7-9	CASSRAGTYSYEQYF	TGTGCCAGCAGCAGAGCCGGGACGTATAGCTACGAGCAGTACTTC
NA	NA	TRBJ1-1	TRBV29-1	CSVELGAGTEAFF	TGCAGCGTTGAACTCGGGGCGGGCACTGAAGCTTTCTTT
many	NA	TRBJ1-3	TRBV9	CASSPRTVSGNTIYF	TGTGCCAGCAGCCCCCGGACCGTATCTGGAAACACCATATATTTT
many	NA	TRBJ2-2	TRBV29-1	CTPGGQGANTGELFF	TGCACCCCGGGAGGACAGGGAGCGAACACCGGGGAGCTGTTTTTT
NA	NA	TRBJ2-7	TRBV7-9	CASSLGLAWTDTGELYF	TGTGCCAGCAGCTTAGGGCTAGCGTGGACCGACACCGGGGAGCTGTACTTC
many	NA	TRBJ1-1	TRBV7-9	CASSLSGSRGTEAFF	TGTGCCAGCAGCTTATCCGGGAGCAGGGGCACTGAAGCTTTCTTT